This T cell receptor beta chain is from a study of identical twins. The CDR3 loop spans 13 amino acids. With 1 base removed from V and 5 bases from J, the gap between germline ends came to 8 bases. CDR1 and CDR2 from the germline V gene are LGHDT and YNNKEL (reference sequence). MiXCR, applied by TCRdb to the 5' RACE reads, yields one record per CDR3 protein. The sample includes about 890,000 distinct CDR3 sequences, 9% to 15% of them seen just once. The same sample was also used in a study of yellow fever vaccine responses in identical twins.

The V call is TRBV3-1, the J call TRBJ1-1; no clear D gene. This TCR derives from a woman aged 18-29 years in good health. The sample was PBMCs. CDR3: CASSQVRQTEAFF. DNA of the CDR3: TGTGCCAGCAGCCAAGTTCGGCAGACTGAAGCTTTCTTT.